The next 30 T cell receptor beta chains were all read from a single sample in a study of blood T cell repertoires in COVID-19. Assay: immunoSEQ multiplex PCR; the TCRdb copy retains only in-frame clones and omits some. The table lists some 20,000 clones, around nine tenths of them singletons. Sequencing used peripheral blood. These receptors all come from a human donor in a cohort sampled during active COVID-19.

The chain employs TRBV6-5 and TRBJ2-3; a possible D gene is TRBD2 (5 bases). This CDR3 has 13 residues. V gave up 7 bases and J gave up 6 bases, with 14 bases separating them. Germline V lookup: CDR1 MNHEY, CDR2 SVGAGI. The CDR3 DNA sequence: TGTGCCAGCATGAAGACTACCACGGATACGCAGTATTTT. Translation gives CASMKTTTDTQYF.

V and J are TRBV7-8 and TRBJ2-3; 11 nucleotides align to TRBD2. Germline values: CDR1 SGHVS, CDR2 FQNEAQ. V was clipped by 8 bases and J by 1 base; unmatched bases: 5. The CDR3 consists of 15 residues. The DNA for the CDR3 is TGTGCCAGCGACCAACTAGCGGGAGGCACAGATACGCAGTATTTT. This codes for CASDQLAGGTDTQYF. Complete variable domain (other parts from reference TRBV7-8 and TRBJ2-3): GAGVSQSPRYKVAKRGQDVALRCDPISGHVSLFWYQQALGQGPEFLTYFQNEAQLDKSGLPSDRFFAERPEGSVSTLKIQRTQQEDSAVYLCASDQLAGGTDTQYFGPGTRLTVL.

V gene TRBV11-2 combines with J gene TRBJ2-1; D is unclear. This CDR3 spans 14 amino acids. Trimming left V 2 bases short and J 7 bases short, with 12 bases between. Germline lookup yields CDR1 SGHAT and CDR2 FQNNGV. CDR3 nucleotide sequence: TGTGCCAGCAGCTTAAGCAGCGCTAATAATGAGCAGTTCTTC. The encoded protein is CASSLSSANNEQFF.

This chain uses TRBV19 with TRBJ2-6, with D tentatively TRBD1 (5 bases). Germline V gene sequence: CDR1 LNHDA, CDR2 SQIVND (reference sequence). The CDR3 sequence is 15 residues long. V dropped 5 bases and J dropped 2 bases, with 10 bases sitting between them. CDR3 amino acids: CASSPQGAGANVLTF. The CDR3 coding sequence is TGTGCCAGTAGTCCTCAGGGCGCTGGGGCCAACGTCCTGACTTTC.

V is TRBV28 and J is TRBJ2-6, with D tentatively TRBD1 (6 bases). Germline assignment: CDR1 MDHEN and CDR2 SYDVKM. V lost 7 bases, J lost 2 bases, and 12 bases lay in between. The CDR3 has 15 amino acids. The CDR3 loop is CASNPQGPGANVLTF. For the CDR3, the DNA is TGTGCCAGCAACCCACAGGGCCCTGGGGCCAACGTCCTGACTTTC. Complete variable domain (other parts from reference TRBV28 and TRBJ2-6): DVKVTQSSRYLVKRTGEKVFLECVQDMDHENMFWYRQDPGLGLRLIYFSYDVKMKEKGDIPEGYSVSREKKERFSLILESASTNQTSMYLCASNPQGPGANVLTFGAGSRLTVL.

The V gene is TRBV7-9, the J gene TRBJ2-5; 8 bases align to TRBD2. Germline V CDR1 and CDR2: SEHNR, FQNEAQ (reference sequence). CDR3 length: 14 amino acids. After removal of 5 bases from V and 4 bases from J, the junction contained 6 bases not matched to a gene. CDR3 nucleotides: TGTGCCAGCAGCCTTAGCGGGAAGGGAGAGACCCAGTACTTC. This gives the protein CASSLSGKGETQYF.

The V and J genes are TRBV7-2 and TRBJ2-1; 7 nucleotides match TRBD2. The CDR3 spans 14 residues. Germline CDR1 is SGHTA and CDR2 is FQGNSA. J lost 8 bases, V lost 0 bases, and 4 bases had no gene match. CDR3: CASSLAGRVDEQFF. CDR3 coding DNA: TGTGCCAGCAGCTTAGCGGGGAGGGTAGATGAGCAGTTCTTC.

This sequence joins TRBV5-1 and TRBJ2-7; 8 bases match TRBD2. The CDR3 runs 13 residues. The V and J ends lost 6 bases and 5 bases, in that order; junction bases with no gene match: 7. Germline V CDR1 and CDR2: SGHRS, YFSETQ. Written as DNA, the CDR3 is TGCGCCAGCACAACAAGCGGGAGTGACGAGCAGTACTTC. It encodes CASTTSGSDEQYF.

CDR3 region: CASSLSRTSGAPYNEQFF. Written as DNA, the CDR3 is TGTGCCAGCAGCTTAAGTCGGACTAGCGGGGCCCCATACAATGAGCAGTTCTTC. The chain links TRBV7-3 to TRBJ2-1; the match to TRBD2 covers 12 bases. The CDR3 is 18 amino acids. Germline loops: CDR1 SGHTA, CDR2 FQGTGA. After removal of 1 base from V and 4 bases from J, the junction contained 8 bases not matched to a gene.

The V gene is TRBV5-1, the J gene TRBJ1-4, with D maybe TRBD1 (5 bases). V was shortened by 3 bases and J by 4 bases, with 22 bases between the two germline ends. Germline loops: CDR1 SGHRS, CDR2 YFSETQ. CDR3 length: 18 amino acids. The CDR3 DNA reads as TGCGCCAGCAGCTCGAAGATAACGGGGGATCGGAGTAATGAAAAACTGTTTTTT. Its translation is CASSSKITGDRSNEKLFF.

The V gene is TRBV3-1 (or the pseudogene TRBV3-2), the J gene TRBJ2-5; 7 bases fit TRBD2. CDR3 length equals 14 residues. Germline values: CDR1 LGHDT, CDR2 YNNKEL (reference sequence). The junction had 5 bases not matched to a gene; V was cut back by 1 base and J by 6 bases. CDR3 loop: CASSQALAKQTQYF. DNA for the CDR3: TGTGCCAGCAGCCAAGCACTAGCGAAACAGACCCAGTACTTC.

The gene calls are TRBV30 and TRBJ2-7; weak D call: TRBD2 (6 bases). The CDR3 is 15 residues long. Per germline, CDR1 GTSNPN and CDR2 SVGIG (reference sequence). The V and J ends lost 4 bases and 0 bases respectively, with 16 bases between them. CDR3 in amino acids: CAWKGGSGYSYEQYF. CDR3 bases: TGTGCCTGGAAGGGAGGCAGTGGGTACTCCTACGAGCAGTACTTC.

The chain couples TRBV18 to TRBJ2-3; weak D call: TRBD1 (6 bases). This CDR3 spans 13 amino acids. Trimming cost V 4 bases and J 4 bases, with 9 bases left between them. Germline V gene lookup returns CDR1 KGHSH and CDR2 LQKENI. The CDR3, as DNA: TGTGCCAGCTCACAAACAGGGCCAGATACGCAGTATTTT. It is translated as CASSQTGPDTQYF.

The rearrangement joins TRBV12-3 or TRBV12-4 to TRBJ2-1; TRBD1 is a possible D gene (6 bases). CDR3 size: 12 residues. V was shortened by 3 bases and J by 10 bases, with 10 bases between the two germline ends. The CDR3 spells CASSFNRGEQFF. CDR3 nucleotides: TGTGCCAGCAGTTTCAATAGGGGGGAGCAGTTCTTC.

Turning to this clone: Different DNA sequences within this sample yield the same CDR3. The rearrangement joins TRBV11-2 to TRBJ2-5, with D possibly TRBD2 on 5 matching bases. The CDR3 has 14 residues. V was clipped by 1 base and J by 2 bases, with 8 bases between them. The germline V gene has CDR1 SGHAT and CDR2 FQNNGV. CDR3 sequence (DNA): TGTGCCAGCAGCTTAGTCCCGGGACAAGAGACCCAGTACTTC. It encodes CASSLVPGQETQYF.

This chain links TRBV7-2 with TRBJ1-1; 7 bases map to TRBD1. The J segment lost 4 bases and the V segment lost 4 bases, leaving 6 bases of the junction unmatched. CDR3 length: 14 amino acids. Per germline, CDR1 SGHTA and CDR2 FQGNSA. The DNA of the CDR3 is TGTGCCAGCAGCTCGAGGGGGCTGAGCACTGAAGCTTTCTTT. As protein: CASSSRGLSTEAFF. Together with reference TRBV7-2 and TRBJ1-1, the CDR3 gives the full variable domain: GAGVSQSPSNKVTEKGKDVELRCDPISGHTALYWYRQSLGQGLEFLIYFQGNSAPDKSGLPSDRFSAERTGGSVSTLTIQRTQQEDSAVYLCASSSRGLSTEAFFGQGTRLTVV.

This clone was counted once. The V and J genes are TRBV27 and TRBJ2-1; a possible D gene is TRBD1 (5 bases). Germline values: CDR1 MNHEY, CDR2 SMNVEV (reference sequence). Trimming took off 6 bases at V and 4 bases at J, with 16 bases between the two ends. CDR3 size: 15 residues. The CDR3 here is CASRPMFDRYNEQFF. The CDR3 DNA reads TGTGCCAGCAGACCCATGTTCGACAGATACAATGAGCAGTTCTTC.

The rearrangement uses TRBV27 and TRBJ2-7, with 8 bases that match TRBD1. From germline, CDR1 is MNHEY and CDR2 SMNVEV (reference sequence). The CDR3 length is 16 residues. The J segment lost 2 bases and the V segment lost 5 bases, leaving 11 bases of the junction unmatched. Written as DNA, the CDR3 is TGTGCCAGCAGTCCCCCCGCCCAGGGGGCGCCCTACGAGCAGTACTTC. Translated, it gives CASSPPAQGAPYEQYF.

The rearrangement joins TRBV28 to TRBJ2-7; possible D gene TRBD2, 5 bases. Germline V gene data show CDR1 as MDHEN and CDR2 as SYDVKM. Trimming shortened V by 6 bases and J by 3 bases, and 6 bases separated the two germline ends. The CDR3 runs to 11 residues. CDR3 nucleotides: TGTGCCAGCAGCCGGGGCTACGAGCAGTACTTC. Translated: CASSRGYEQYF.

The genes are TRBV19 and TRBJ2-1; a weak D match, TRBD2 (6 bases). Germline assignment: CDR1 LNHDA and CDR2 SQIVND (reference sequence). V was trimmed by 1 base and J by 8 bases, leaving 12 bases between them. CDR3 length equals 14 residues. CDR3 sequence reads: CASSIGLRRDEQFF. The CDR3 DNA sequence: TGTGCCAGTAGTATAGGGCTCAGGAGGGATGAGCAGTTCTTC.

The chain recombines TRBV9 with TRBJ1-5; D is perhaps TRBD1 (6 bases). CDR1 SGDLS and CDR2 YYNGEE come from the germline V gene. This CDR3 comprises 14 residues. Trimming shortened V by 3 bases and J by 1 base, and 8 bases separated the two germline ends. CDR3 in amino acids: CASSAGQSNQPQHF. CDR3 nucleotide sequence: TGTGCCAGCAGCGCTGGACAGAGCAATCAGCCCCAGCATTTT.

This chain connects TRBV30 to TRBJ1-2; 7 bases line up with TRBD1. V lost 2 bases to trimming and J lost 5 bases; unmatched junction nucleotides: 11. The CDR3 has 15 residues. Germline lookup yields CDR1 GTSNPN and CDR2 SVGIG (reference sequence). CDR3 in amino acids: CAWSLGGSLRYGYTF. In DNA form, the CDR3 reads TGTGCCTGGAGTTTAGGGGGCAGCCTGAGATATGGCTACACCTTC.

V usage is TRBV9 and J usage is TRBJ1-1, with 9 bases that match TRBD1. CDR3 length equals 16 residues. The V gene's germline CDR1 is SGDLS and CDR2 YYNGEE. J was trimmed by 6 bases and V by 4 bases; bases with no gene match: 13. The CDR3 coding sequence is TGTGCCAGCAGCCCTCGGGACAGGGTAGGTTTCTCTGAAGCTTTCTTT. It is translated as CASSPRDRVGFSEAFF.

J is TRBJ2-4 and V is TRBV2; D gene ambiguous. There are 14 residues in the CDR3. Between the trimmed V and J ends, which lost 4 bases and 1 base, there was a span of 8 bases. CDR1 is SNHLY and CDR2 is FYNNEI in the germline V gene. CDR3 region: CASSARSAKNIQYF. The CDR3 DNA reads as TGTGCCAGCAGTGCTAGGTCCGCCAAAAACATTCAGTACTTC.

The genes are TRBV6-5 and TRBJ2-7; weak D call: TRBD2 (5 bases). V was trimmed by 4 bases and J by 2 bases, leaving 12 bases between them. The CDR3 covers 14 residues. CDR1 and CDR2 (germline): MNHEY, SVGAGI. This CDR3 is CASSSAPGAYEQYF. In nucleotides, the CDR3 is TGTGCCAGCAGTTCTGCTCCCGGGGCCTACGAGCAGTACTTC.

The chain is built from TRBV2 and TRBJ2-4; D uncertain. V shed 5 bases and J shed 0 bases, with 11 bases lying between them. Germline V gene sequence: CDR1 SNHLY, CDR2 FYNNEI. This CDR3 comprises 15 residues. CDR3 coding DNA: TGTGCCAGCAGTTCTAACTCCTTAGCCAAAAACATTCAGTACTTC. Residues: CASSSNSLAKNIQYF.

This chain connects TRBV29-1 to TRBJ1-5, with no clear D. V gave up 5 bases and J gave up 4 bases, with 12 bases separating them. Germline-derived CDR1 and CDR2 are SQVTM and ANQGSEA. The CDR3 is 13 residues long. CDR3 in amino acids: CSVRGGLNQPQHF. CDR3 nucleotides: TGCAGCGTTCGGGGAGGACTAAATCAGCCCCAGCATTTT.

This rearrangement joins TRBV24-1 to TRBJ2-7; 13 bases are a match to TRBD2. This CDR3 contains 17 residues. The V gene's germline CDR1 is KGHDR and CDR2 SFDVKD. Trimming removed 3 bases from V and 1 base from J; junction bases left unmatched: 5. The CDR3 DNA sequence: TGTGCCACCAGTGATCTCACTAGCGGGAGGGGGTCCTACGAGCAGTACTTC. Its translation is CATSDLTSGRGSYEQYF.

The chain combines TRBV19 with TRBJ2-7; 9 nucleotides align to TRBD1. With 5 bases clipped from V and 3 bases from J, the junction kept 8 bases outside the gene matches. Germline CDR1 and CDR2: LNHDA and SQIVND (reference sequence). The CDR3 is 15 residues long. This CDR3 reads CASSQRGQGGYEQYF. The CDR3 DNA sequence: TGTGCCAGTAGTCAAAGGGGACAGGGTGGCTACGAGCAGTACTTC.

V and J are TRBV9 and TRBJ2-7; TRBD1 might be the D (6 bases). Germline CDR1 reads SGDLS; CDR2 reads YYNGEE. The CDR3 consists of 13 residues. Trimming stripped 3 bases from V and 7 bases from J, with 14 bases between. The CDR3 nucleotides are TGTGCCAGCAGCGCAGGGGCAAGGGAAGAGCAGTACTTC. It yields the protein CASSAGAREEQYF.